This is a list of T cell receptor beta chains from one sample in a study of blood T cell repertoires in COVID-19. Measured with immunoSEQ multiplex PCR; TCRdb has only the in-frame clones, and not every one. Of roughly 25,000 clones listed, about 90% are singletons. The specimen sequenced was peripheral blood. All receptors come from a human donor in a cohort sampled during active COVID-19. Each CDR3 is given without its conserved first and last residue. Rows give clone size only sometimes, using once, few, many, or a class for an expanded clone.

j_gene,abundance,v_gene,CDR3aa
TRBJ2-1,NA,TRBV28,ASRGLQSVRAYNEQF
TRBJ1-5,NA,TRBV27,ASGGGNYQPQH
TRBJ2-1,once,TRBV7-2,ASSLGQGGNEQF
TRBJ2-1,NA,TRBV5-1,ASSLVSGGRIFNEQF
TRBJ1-1,NA,TRBV6-5,ASSYSGQPNTEAF
TRBJ2-7,NA,TRBV12-3/TRBV12-4,ASSLAGQYEQY
TRBJ2-1,NA,TRBV27,ASRVAEIYNEQF
TRBJ2-1,NA,TRBV5-1,ASSIGGQSGGNEQF
TRBJ2-3,NA,TRBV7-9,ASYRDRGSTIYTDTQY
TRBJ2-7,NA,TRBV12-3/TRBV12-4,ASSQTGPYEQY
TRBJ2-4,NA,TRBV7-9,ASSSGGDRGGLNIQY
TRBJ2-2,NA,TRBV28,ASISYRGSTGELF
TRBJ2-7,NA,TRBV7-9,ASGLGFRGYEQY
TRBJ2-5,NA,TRBV19,ASSTGRDSPPIETQY
TRBJ1-6,NA,TRBV11-2,ASSRQGHSPLH
TRBJ2-7,NA,TRBV5-5,ASSLGDSTYEQY
TRBJ1-2,NA,TRBV5-1,ASSTAQALYGYT
TRBJ2-7,NA,TRBV3-1/TRBV3-2,ASRRQGAYEQY
TRBJ2-1,NA,TRBV25-1,ASSVGGSMYEQF
TRBJ2-1,once,TRBV6-5,ASSYLPTGRYNEQF
TRBJ1-4,NA,TRBV6-1,ASSEGGTDEKLF
TRBJ2-7,few,TRBV7-9,ASSPTGAPYEQY
TRBJ1-1,once,TRBV7-2,ASSFRGQVTEAF
TRBJ1-3,few,TRBV9,ASRKTGSGNTIY
TRBJ2-1,NA,TRBV5-5,ASSLAVYNEQF
TRBJ2-7,NA,TRBV28,ASSLWREVYEQY
TRBJ1-5,NA,TRBV2,ASSSTGGERNQPQH
TRBJ1-6,NA,TRBV28,ASSLQGSSSPLH
TRBJ1-3,NA,TRBV19,ASKGTGERTIY
TRBJ2-1,NA,TRBV5-6,ASSLMGLAFYNEQF
TRBJ2-3,NA,TRBV28,ASSPPDGRRRTDTQY